This is a list of T cell receptor beta chains from one sample in a study of CD8+ T cells in alopecia areata. The data were produced by immunoSEQ multiplex PCR, yet TCRdb's version contains in-frame clones alone and is incomplete. The sample records about 120,000 clones, 45% to 50% being singletons. Sequencing input: NKG2D-low CD8+ T cells sorted from blood. The receptor set was obtained from a human donor with alopecia areata. CDR3s include the opening cysteine and the closing phenylalanine or tryptophan. A D gene is named only where the DNA matches it firmly. Only some rows state a clone size, as once, few, many or a class for expanded clones.

J	V	D	size	DNA	CDR3
TRBJ2-1	TRBV29-1	.	few	TGCAGCGTTGAAGATCCGACTAGCAATGAGCAGTTCTTC	CSVEDPTSNEQFF
TRBJ2-2	TRBV30	TRBD1	.	TGTGCCTGGGGACAGGGGGCCATTAACACCGGGGAGCTGTTTTTT	CAWGQGAINTGELFF
TRBJ2-3	TRBV13	TRBD1	.	TGTGCCAGCAGCACCGGACAGGGTGTGGATACGCAGTATTTT	CASSTGQGVDTQYF
TRBJ2-7	TRBV27	.	few	TGTGCCAGCAGTTCGAGCTCCTACGAGCAGTACTTC	CASSSSSYEQYF
TRBJ2-3	TRBV29-1	TRBD2	few	TGCAGCGGCAGCGGGGGCCCCTCCGATACGCAGTATTTT	CSGSGGPSDTQYF
TRBJ1-2	TRBV27	.	few	TGTGCCAGCTCTCCATGGGGCGACTATGGCTACACCTTC	CASSPWGDYGYTF
TRBJ2-7	TRBV7-9	.	.	TGTGCCAGCAGCTCCACCCTGGAAGAGCAGTACTTC	CASSSTLEEQYF
TRBJ2-2	TRBV7-9	.	few	TGTGCCAGCAGCTCAGCGGGCAGAAGAGGGGAGCTGTTTTTT	CASSSAGRRGELFF
TRBJ2-1	TRBV2	.	few	TGTGCCAGCAGTTGGGGGAATGAGCAGTTCTTC	CASSWGNEQFF
TRBJ2-2	TRBV29-1	.	few	TGCAGCGTGACGGGGGACACCGGGGAGCTGTTTTTT	CSVTGDTGELFF
TRBJ2-1	TRBV29-1	.	.	TGCAGCGTTGGGGGGGCAGCGAACTACAATGAGCAGTTCTTC	CSVGGAANYNEQFF
TRBJ2-3	TRBV29-1	.	.	TGCAGCGTTGAATTCGGACTTAGCACAGATACGCAGTATTTT	CSVEFGLSTDTQYF
TRBJ2-7	TRBV30	TRBD2	.	TGTGCCTGGGACCTTAGCGGGGAATCCTACGAGCAGTACTTC	CAWDLSGESYEQYF
TRBJ2-7	TRBV11-2	TRBD2	.	TGTGCCAGCAGCTTCGGACTAGCGGAGTACGAGCAGTACTTC	CASSFGLAEYEQYF
TRBJ2-1	TRBV30	.	.	TGTGCCTGGAGTGTCGTTACGGATGAGCAGTTCTTC	CAWSVVTDEQFF
TRBJ2-3	TRBV4-1	TRBD2	few	TGCGCCAGCAGCCAAGGGGACTACCCCACAGATACGCAGTATTTT	CASSQGDYPTDTQYF
TRBJ2-1	TRBV5-4	.	.	TGTGCCAGCAGCGGAGGGACCAAGGAGCAGTTCTTC	CASSGGTKEQFF
TRBJ2-7	TRBV29-1	TRBD1	.	TGCAGCGTTGAAGTGCAGGACAGGGGGACCTACGAGCAGTACTTC	CSVEVQDRGTYEQYF
TRBJ1-5	TRBV28	.	few	TGTGCCAGCAGTTTACGGGGGAGAGGCAATCAGCCCCAGCATTTT	CASSLRGRGNQPQHF
TRBJ1-1	TRBV6-5	.	.	TGTGCCAGCAGTCCAAACCCAGGAGCTGAAGCTTTCTTT	CASSPNPGAEAFF
TRBJ2-7	TRBV13	.	.	TGTGCCAGCGGTGAACGAGACAACTCCTACGAGCAGTACTTC	CASGERDNSYEQYF
TRBJ2-5	TRBV2	TRBD1	.	TGTGCCAGCAGGCTCTGGGACAGGGACGGGGAGACCCAGTACTTC	CASRLWDRDGETQYF
TRBJ2-7	TRBV25-1	.	.	TGTGCCAGCAGTGAAGGACGGGACAACTCCTACGAGCAGTACTTC	CASSEGRDNSYEQYF
TRBJ2-3	TRBV27	.	.	TGTGCCAGCAGGACGTTTTCGGATACGCAGTATTTT	CASRTFSDTQYF
TRBJ2-1	TRBV9	.	.	TGTGCCAGCAGCGCGACTGGCCTCACATACAATGAGCAGTTCTTC	CASSATGLTYNEQFF
TRBJ2-7	TRBV30	.	few	TGTGCCTGGAGTGTGCCCCCCCAAGGGCCTTACTACGAGCAGTACTTC	CAWSVPPQGPYYEQYF
TRBJ2-7	TRBV7-8	.	.	TGTGCCAGCAGCCCCCCATTGACAGTACGAGAGCAGTACTTC	CASSPPLTVREQYF
TRBJ2-7	TRBV30	TRBD2	.	TGTGCCTGGAAGCCCTCGGGGGGCGAGCAGTACTTC	CAWKPSGGEQYF
TRBJ1-3	TRBV29-1	.	few	TGCAGCGTTGAAGCGTTCGATTCTGGAAACACCATATATTTT	CSVEAFDSGNTIYF
TRBJ1-6	TRBV30	.	once	TGTGCCTGGAGTCCCGGGACAACAAGGAATTCACCCCTCCACTTT	CAWSPGTTRNSPLHF
TRBJ2-5	TRBV29-1	TRBD2	few	TGCAGCGTTCTCGGTCTAGCGGGAGGAGAGACCCAGTACTTC	CSVLGLAGGETQYF